This passage covers 18 T cell receptor beta chains from one sample sequenced in a study of T cell repertoires in cytomegalovirus infection. TCRdb re-derived calls from the reads in MiXCR, one entry per CDR3 protein. The repertoire consists of around 490,000 distinct CDR3 sequences, with approximately 26% occurring once and the leading ten covering 13%. The sequenced material came from PBMCs. These receptors all come from a human donor in good health (CMV status not recorded). Some clones in this sample may be carry-over from other donors' samples.

The chain is built from TRBV4-1 and TRBJ2-3, with TRBD1 identical over 9 bases. With 4 bases clipped from V and 4 bases from J, the junction kept 9 bases outside the gene matches. CDR1 is MGHRA, CDR2 YSYEKL, per germline. The CDR3 is 16 amino acids. The CDR3 region is CASSPTGTGLADTQYF. The CDR3 DNA reads TGCGCCAGCAGCCCTACCGGGACAGGGCTAGCAGATACGCAGTATTTT.

This chain links TRBV5-1 with TRBJ1-5; possible D gene TRBD1, 6 bases. Per germline, CDR1 SGHRS and CDR2 YFSETQ. V lost 5 bases, J lost 5 bases, and 17 bases lay in between. The length of the CDR3 is 15 residues. Written as DNA, the CDR3 is TGCGCCAGCAGATCCGACACAGGGTCGTATCAGCCCCAGCATTTT. Its protein product is CASRSDTGSYQPQHF.

This clonotype was detected a few times. The chain uses TRBV28 and TRBJ1-1, with a possible D match to TRBD1 (6 bases). The germline gives CDR1 MDHEN, CDR2 SYDVKM. CDR3 length: 15 residues. Between the trimmed V and J ends, which lost 6 bases and 4 bases, there was a span of 18 bases. This chain's CDR3 is CASSSYLQGSTEAFF. Written as DNA, the CDR3 is TGTGCCAGCAGCAGTTATTTACAGGGATCCACTGAAGCTTTCTTT.

About this clonotype: A clone one base away is much larger, so this may be a read error. The gene calls are TRBV11-2 and TRBJ2-3; TRBD2 matches 13 bases. This CDR3 spans 15 amino acids. The V and J ends lost 4 bases and 4 bases, in that order; junction bases with no gene match: 2. Germline CDR1 reads SGHAT; CDR2 reads FQNNGV. The CDR3 coding sequence is TGTGCCAGCAGCTGGACTAGCGGGAGTGCAGATACGCAGTATTTT. This codes for CASSWTSGSADTQYF.

This clonotype was found a few times. The gene calls are TRBV7-9 and TRBJ2-1; TRBD2 agrees at 11 bases. V was pared by 10 bases and J by 0 bases, with 11 bases of the junction left unmatched. This CDR3 has 17 amino acids. Germline V gene data show CDR1 as SEHNR and CDR2 as FQNEAQ (reference sequence). CDR3 amino acids: CATGGTSGSGSYNEQFF. CDR3 in DNA: TGTGCCACTGGGGGGACTAGCGGCAGCGGCTCCTACAATGAGCAGTTCTTC.

This chain joins TRBV4-1 and TRBJ2-7; the match to TRBD2 covers 8 bases. The ends lost 1 base at V and 2 bases at J; junction bases unmatched: 4. The V gene's germline CDR1 is MGHRA and CDR2 YSYEKL. The CDR3 contains 15 residues. The CDR3 region has the DNA TGCGCCAGCAGCCAAGGAACTAGCGGAACCTACGAGCAGTACTTC. Amino acid sequence: CASSQGTSGTYEQYF.

This clonotype appeared a few times. The chain is built from TRBV28 and TRBJ2-3, with 8 bases that match TRBD2. After removal of 5 bases from V and 0 bases from J, the junction contained 7 bases not matched to a gene. The CDR3 extends over 16 amino acids. Per the germline V gene, CDR1 is MDHEN and CDR2 is SYDVKM. The CDR3 protein is CASSQISGTSTDTQYF. The CDR3 nucleotides are TGTGCCAGCAGTCAAATTAGCGGGACTAGCACAGATACGCAGTATTTT.

The chain carries TRBV28 and TRBJ2-4; D unresolved. The CDR3 loop spans 12 amino acids. V lost 8 bases and J 0 bases, leaving 5 bases between the germline ends. Germline V gives CDR1 MDHEN, CDR2 SYDVKM. CDR3 amino acids: CASGLAKNIQYF. CDR3 coding DNA: TGTGCCAGCGGGTTAGCCAAAAACATTCAGTACTTC. The whole variable domain, remainder taken from reference TRBV28 and TRBJ2-4, is DVKVTQSSRYLVKRTGEKVFLECVQDMDHENMFWYRQDPGLGLRLIYFSYDVKMKEKGDIPEGYSVSREKKERFSLILESASTNQTSMYLCASGLAKNIQYFGAGTRLSVL.

This clonotype was seen more than once but under ten times. The CDR3 reads CASSLAVLATRNEQFF. The CDR3 nucleotides read TGTGCCAGCAGCTTAGCTGTACTAGCAACGCGGAATGAGCAGTTCTTC. This sequence joins TRBV11-2 and TRBJ2-1; a possible D gene is TRBD2 (6 bases). Germline CDR1 SGHAT, CDR2 FQNNGV. The CDR3 loop spans 16 amino acids. Trimming removed 1 base at V and 7 bases at J, with 17 bases between.

Regarding this clonotype: An end of the junction differs from the germline gene, which may be a read error. The V call is TRBV7-9, the J call TRBJ2-3, with 9 bases lining up with TRBD2. CDR3 length: 15 residues. The germline gives CDR1 SEHNR, CDR2 FQNEAQ (reference sequence). CDR3 nucleotide sequence: TGTGCCGGCAGCTTAGTCGGTGCGGGAGGGGATACGCAGTATTTT. Protein: CAGSLVGAGGDTQYF.

This clonotype was seen a handful of times. The rearrangement links TRBV7-9 to TRBJ2-1; D perhaps matches TRBD2 (6 bases). From germline, CDR1 is SEHNR and CDR2 FQNEAQ (reference sequence). Trimming left V 3 bases short and J 7 bases short, with 19 bases between. The CDR3 is made up of 16 amino acids. CDR3 in DNA: TGTGCCAGCAGCTTCTCGCCGGGACTCGGCATAAATGAGCAGTTCTTC. This translates into CASSFSPGLGINEQFF.

The chain is built from TRBV12-5 and TRBJ2-3; D tentatively fits TRBD1 or TRBD2 (5 bases each). Trimming took 7 bases from V and 4 from J, leaving 9 bases between them. CDR3 length equals 12 residues. Germline V CDR1 and CDR2: LGHNT, FRNRAP. The CDR3 sequence: CASAGDADTQYF. The CDR3 DNA reads TGTGCTAGTGCCGGGGACGCAGATACGCAGTATTTT.

The rearrangement joins TRBV6-1 to TRBJ2-7, with D possibly matching TRBD2 (5 bases). Trimming stripped 6 bases from V and 6 bases from J, with 18 bases between. The CDR3 spans 14 residues. Germline lookup yields CDR1 MNHNS and CDR2 SASEGT. The DNA for the CDR3 is TGTGCCAGCAGGGGAAACAAAGGAGGTAGCGAGCAGTACGTC. It yields the protein CASRGNKGGSEQYV.

This chain joins TRBV6-6 and TRBJ2-3; TRBD2 matches at 11 bases. Losses at the gene ends were 5 bases for V and 0 bases for J; bases not matched to a gene: 13. The CDR3 is 19 residues long. Germline values: CDR1 MNHNY, CDR2 SVGAGI (reference sequence). CDR3 in amino acids: CASSPGTSGPSLSTDTQYF. The CDR3 nucleotides read TGTGCCAGCAGTCCGGGGACTAGCGGTCCGAGTCTTAGCACAGATACGCAGTATTTT.

The chain recombines TRBV7-6 with TRBJ2-1; TRBD2 is a possible D gene (5 bases). V dropped 5 bases and J dropped 8 bases, with 16 bases sitting between them. CDR1 and CDR2 from the germline V gene are SGHVS and FNYEAQ. This CDR3 contains 14 residues. CDR3 residues: CASSQITGYHEQFF. CDR3 coding DNA: TGTGCCAGCAGCCAAATAACGGGGTATCATGAGCAGTTCTTC.

This clonotype has at least ten counts. The rearrangement uses TRBV7-2 and TRBJ2-2; D possibly uses TRBD1 or TRBD2 (6 bases each). Germline assignment: CDR1 SGHTA and CDR2 FQGNSA. The CDR3 totals 16 residues. Trimming cost V 4 bases and J 6 bases, with 18 bases left between them. The DNA of the CDR3 is TGTGCCAGCAGCTCCTTCGGGCGGAGGGGGGCCGGGGAGCTGTTTTTT. Encoded protein: CASSSFGRRGAGELFF.

The chain links TRBV11-2 to TRBJ2-7; 10 bases fit TRBD2. The germline V gene encodes CDR1 SGHAT and CDR2 FQNNGV. J was trimmed by 3 bases and V by 2 bases; bases with no gene match: 7. The CDR3 length is 16 residues. Here the CDR3 DNA reads TGTGCCAGCAGCTTACGCCTAGCGGGAGACATCTACGAGCAGTACGTC. It codes for CASSLRLAGDIYEQYV.

The chain links TRBV6-2 or TRBV6-3 to TRBJ2-3; 7 nucleotides agree with TRBD1. The CDR3 spans 15 residues. V gave up 5 bases and J gave up 6 bases; unmatched junction bases: 11. Germline assignment: CDR1 MNHEY and CDR2 SVGEGT. The CDR3 spells CASSPGQDGWDTQYF. CDR3 nucleotide sequence: TGTGCCAGCAGTCCCGGACAGGACGGCTGGGATACGCAGTATTTT.